Each of the 15 T cell receptor beta chains below was sequenced from the same sample in a study of low-dose radiotherapy and immunotherapy resistance in tumors. The time point was: after trial treatment. The treatment denotes: LDRT plus nivolumab, ipilimumab, low-dose cyclophosphamide and aspirin (RACIN trial). The TCRs were subjected to amplification over approximately 18 PCR cycles employing a constant-region primer in conjunction with a V-primer adapter. TCRdb analysed the reads with MiXCR anew, one entry per CDR3 protein. The sample comprises some 52,000 distinct CDR3 sequences, approximately 35% of which are singletons, and 7.5% to 9.5% rests with the top ten. Material: PBMCs, obtained after low-dose radiotherapy plus immunotherapy. Receptors originate from a male donor with rectosigmoid adenocarcinoma.

This clonotype was detected many times. The V and J genes are TRBV4-2 and TRBJ2-3, with D possibly being TRBD1 or TRBD2 (6 bases each). The germline V gene has CDR1 LGHNA and CDR2 YNFKEQ. The germline V and J ends were trimmed by 3 bases and 2 bases, with 15 bases remaining between them. This CDR3 spans 16 amino acids. Here the CDR3 reads CASSHFEGGPTDTQYF. Here the CDR3 DNA reads TGTGCCAGCAGCCACTTCGAGGGGGGCCCCACAGATACGCAGTATTTT.

Worth noting for this clonotype: A read error likely explains this, since a far larger clone differs by one base. The chain couples TRBV5-3 to TRBJ1-1, with D unclear. TRBV5-3 is marked as an open reading frame, function uncertain. The CDR3 totals 15 residues. V shed 8 bases and J shed 6 bases, with 23 bases lying between them. This CDR3 is CASSPGDGEGSEAFF. In DNA, the CDR3 is TGTGCCAGCAGCCCCGGCGACGGGGAAGGGTCTGAAGCTTTCTTT.

This clonotype appeared many times. The chain joins TRBV7-9 to TRBJ2-5; D not certain. This CDR3 spans 11 amino acids. V shed 3 bases and J shed 5 bases, with 4 bases lying between them. Germline V gene data show CDR1 as SEHNR and CDR2 as FQNEAQ (reference sequence). The CDR3 bases are TGTGCCAGCAGCTTTTCGGAGACCCAGTACTTC. Protein product: CASSFSETQYF.

V and J are TRBV5-4 and TRBJ2-7; possible D gene TRBD1, 5 bases. The V and J ends lost 6 bases and 0 bases respectively, with 13 bases between them. Germline V lookup: CDR1 SGHNT, CDR2 YYREEE (reference sequence). The CDR3 totals 14 residues. CDR3 sequence reads: CASKKDTASYEQYF. The CDR3 coding sequence is TGTGCCAGCAAGAAGGACACGGCCTCCTACGAGCAGTACTTC.

This clonotype was seen repeatedly, ten times or more. The chain links TRBV28 to TRBJ1-2, with 7 bases matching TRBD1. The trim removed 7 bases at V and 5 bases at J, leaving 4 bases unmatched. CDR3 length: 12 residues. The V gene's germline CDR1 is MDHEN and CDR2 SYDVKM. The chain's CDR3 is CASILQGYGYTF. Written as DNA, the CDR3 is TGTGCCAGCATCCTACAGGGGTATGGCTACACCTTC.

This clonotype was observed at least ten times. The chain employs TRBV14 and TRBJ2-7; D not certain. Germline V lookup: CDR1 SGHDN, CDR2 FVKESK. There are 15 residues in the CDR3. V was trimmed by 0 bases and J by 3 bases, leaving 12 bases between them. The CDR3 reads CASSQDPGNRYEQYF. CDR3 nucleotides: TGTGCCAGCAGCCAAGATCCGGGCAACCGCTACGAGCAGTACTTC. The full variable domain, in which reference TRBV14 and TRBJ2-7 provide the parts outside the CDR3, is EAGVTQFPSHSVIEKGQTVTLRCDPISGHDNLYWYRRVMGKEIKFLLHFVKESKQDESGMPNNRFLAERTGGTYSTLKVQPAELEDSGVYFCASSQDPGNRYEQYFGPGTRLTVT.

The chain joins TRBV4-2 to TRBJ1-6; possibly TRBD1 for D (6 bases). The V gene lost 4 bases and the J gene lost 0 bases, with 13 bases spanning the gap. This CDR3 is built from 17 residues. CDR1 is LGHNA, CDR2 YNFKEQ, per germline. Written as DNA, the CDR3 is TGTGCCAGCAGCCGAGACAGGCCAAGCTCCTATAATTCACCCCTCCACTTT. Protein sequence: CASSRDRPSSYNSPLHF.

This clonotype was observed at least ten times. The chain is built from TRBV10-3 and TRBJ2-7; no reliable D call. The CDR3 consists of 12 residues. Looked up from germline, CDR1 is ENHRY and CDR2 is SYGVKD. Trimming stripped 2 bases from V and 3 bases from J, with 5 bases between. The CDR3 reads CAISEGVYEQYF. In DNA form, the CDR3 reads TGTGCCATCAGTGAGGGCGTCTACGAGCAGTACTTC.

This clonotype has a count of ten or more. This chain links TRBV21-1 with TRBJ2-4. TRBV21-1 is reported as a pseudogene. The CDR3 runs to 14 residues. The CDR3 here is CASIDDIAKNIQYF. CDR3 sequence (DNA): TGTGCCAGCATCGACGATATAGCCAAAAACATTCAGTACTTC.

In its sample, this clonotype was seen once. This probably arose from a read error, given a far larger clone one base away. The chain carries TRBV4-2 and TRBJ2-5; no clear D. CDR1 is LGHNA, CDR2 YNFKEQ, per germline. V dropped 0 bases and J dropped 11 bases, with 19 bases sitting between them. The CDR3 contains 15 residues. The CDR3 region has the DNA TGTGCCAGCAGCCAAGAGTATCTCACTCCTGGTGAGCAGTACTTC. Translated: CASSQEYLTPGEQYF.

This clonotype was observed many times. The V call is TRBV29-1, the J call TRBJ1-2; possible D gene TRBD1, 6 bases. V lost 4 bases and J lost 5, with 14 bases in between. The CDR3 loop spans 13 amino acids. The germline V gene encodes CDR1 SQVTM and CDR2 ANQGSEA. CDR3 in amino acids: CSVATGTGYGYTF. In DNA, the CDR3 is TGCAGCGTTGCGACAGGAACGGGGTATGGCTACACCTTC.

This clonotype showed up many times. This sequence joins TRBV6-6 and TRBJ2-3; D may be TRBD1 (6 bases). The CDR3 spans 15 residues. Between the trimmed V and J ends, which lost 6 bases and 3 bases, there was a span of 16 bases. Per the germline V gene, CDR1 is MNHNY and CDR2 is SVGAGI (reference sequence). This chain's CDR3 is CASRAQGRGTDTQYF. CDR3 coding DNA: TGTGCCAGCAGAGCTCAGGGGAGAGGGACAGATACGCAGTATTTT.

This clonotype was counted a few times. This chain uses TRBV10-3 with TRBJ2-1; possible D gene TRBD1, 8 bases. V lost 9 bases and J 5 bases, leaving 20 bases between the germline ends. The CDR3 contains 15 residues. Per germline, CDR1 ENHRY and CDR2 SYGVKD. The CDR3 DNA reads TGTGCCATAACGCCCGGGACAGGACTAGACAATGAGCAGTTCTTC. This codes for CAITPGTGLDNEQFF.

For the CDR3, the DNA is TGTGCCAGCAGCTTGCTATACGGTGAAAAACTGTTTTTT. It yields the protein CASSLLYGEKLFF. V is TRBV7-2 and J is TRBJ1-4; the D is unclear. Deletions cut 3 bases from V and 7 bases from J, with 9 bases between. CDR1 SGHTA and CDR2 FQGNSA come from the germline V gene. This CDR3 comprises 13 residues. Based on the CDR3 plus reference TRBV7-2 and TRBJ1-4, the full variable domain is GAGVSQSPSNKVTEKGKDVELRCDPISGHTALYWYRQSLGQGLEFLIYFQGNSAPDKSGLPSDRFSAERTGGSVSTLTIQRTQQEDSAVYLCASSLLYGEKLFFGSGTQLSVL.

The sample holds many counts of this clonotype. The gene calls are TRBV5-8 and TRBJ1-2, with 9 bases lining up with TRBD1. The V and J ends lost 2 bases and 0 bases, in that order; junction bases with no gene match: 8. Germline V gives CDR1 SGHTS, CDR2 YDEGEE. The CDR3 covers 17 residues. For the CDR3, the DNA is TGTGCCAGCAGCTTACGGGACAGGGTGTTCGCTAACTATGGCTACACCTTC. Amino acids: CASSLRDRVFANYGYTF.